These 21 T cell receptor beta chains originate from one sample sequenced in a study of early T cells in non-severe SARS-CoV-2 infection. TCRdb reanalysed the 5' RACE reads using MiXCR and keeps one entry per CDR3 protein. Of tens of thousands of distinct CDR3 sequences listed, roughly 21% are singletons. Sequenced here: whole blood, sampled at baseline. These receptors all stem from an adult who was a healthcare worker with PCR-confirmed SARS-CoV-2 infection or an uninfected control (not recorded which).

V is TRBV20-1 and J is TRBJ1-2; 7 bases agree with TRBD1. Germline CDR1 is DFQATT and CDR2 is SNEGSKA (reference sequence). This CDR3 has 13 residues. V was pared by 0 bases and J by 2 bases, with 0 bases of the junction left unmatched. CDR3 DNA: TGCAGTGCTAGAGAGGACAGGAACTATGGCTACACCTTC. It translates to CSAREDRNYGYTF.

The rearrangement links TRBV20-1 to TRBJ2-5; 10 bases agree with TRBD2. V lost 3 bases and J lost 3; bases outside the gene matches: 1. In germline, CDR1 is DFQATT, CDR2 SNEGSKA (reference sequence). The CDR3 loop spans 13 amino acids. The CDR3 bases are TGCAGTGCTAGTAGCGGGGGGAAAGAGACCCAGTACTTC. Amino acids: CSASSGGKETQYF.

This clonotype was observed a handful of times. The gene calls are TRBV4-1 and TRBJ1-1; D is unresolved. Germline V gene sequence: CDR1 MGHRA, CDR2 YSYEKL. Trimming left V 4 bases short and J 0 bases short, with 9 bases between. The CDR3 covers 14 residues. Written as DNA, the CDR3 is TGCGCCAGCAGCCCTGGACCCATGAACACTGAAGCTTTCTTT. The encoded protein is CASSPGPMNTEAFF.

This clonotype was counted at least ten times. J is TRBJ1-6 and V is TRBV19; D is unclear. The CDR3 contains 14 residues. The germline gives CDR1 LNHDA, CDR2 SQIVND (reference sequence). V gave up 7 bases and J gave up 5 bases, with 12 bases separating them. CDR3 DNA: TGTGCCAGTACCCGGACGGCGGATAATTCACCCCTCCACTTT. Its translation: CASTRTADNSPLHF. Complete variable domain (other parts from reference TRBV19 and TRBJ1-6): DGGITQSPKYLFRKEGQNVTLSCEQNLNHDAMYWYRQDPGQGLRLIYYSQIVNDFQKGDIAEGYSVSREKKESFPLTVTSAQKNPTAFYLCASTRTADNSPLHFGNGTRLTVT.

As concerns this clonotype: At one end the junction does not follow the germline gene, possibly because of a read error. CDR3 sequence reads: CASSLVGTGSAGELFF. In DNA form, the CDR3 reads TGCGCCAGCAGCTTAGTAGGGACAGGGAGCGCCGGGGAACTGTTTTTT. The chain uses TRBV5-1 and TRBJ2-2; 9 bases line up with TRBD1. Germline V gene data show CDR1 as SGHRS and CDR2 as YFSETQ. The CDR3 is 16 residues long.

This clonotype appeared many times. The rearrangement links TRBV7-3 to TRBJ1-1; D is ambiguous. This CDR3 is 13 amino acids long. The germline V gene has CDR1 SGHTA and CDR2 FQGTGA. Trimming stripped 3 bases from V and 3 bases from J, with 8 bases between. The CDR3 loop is CASSFKLDTEAFF. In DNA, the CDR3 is TGTGCCAGCAGCTTTAAATTAGACACTGAAGCTTTCTTT.

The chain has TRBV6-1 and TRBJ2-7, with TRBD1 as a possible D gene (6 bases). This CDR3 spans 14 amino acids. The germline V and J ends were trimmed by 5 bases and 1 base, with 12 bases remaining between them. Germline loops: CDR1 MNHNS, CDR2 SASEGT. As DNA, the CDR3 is TGTGCCAGCAGTACCGGGACACTTTCCTACGAGCAGTACTTC. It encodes CASSTGTLSYEQYF.

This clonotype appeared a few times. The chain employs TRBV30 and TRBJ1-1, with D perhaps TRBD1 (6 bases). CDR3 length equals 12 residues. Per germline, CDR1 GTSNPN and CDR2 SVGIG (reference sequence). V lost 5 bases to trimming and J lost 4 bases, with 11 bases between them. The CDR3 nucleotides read TGTGCCTGGGGGGGGCTCAGCACTGAAGCTTTCTTT. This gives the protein CAWGGLSTEAFF.

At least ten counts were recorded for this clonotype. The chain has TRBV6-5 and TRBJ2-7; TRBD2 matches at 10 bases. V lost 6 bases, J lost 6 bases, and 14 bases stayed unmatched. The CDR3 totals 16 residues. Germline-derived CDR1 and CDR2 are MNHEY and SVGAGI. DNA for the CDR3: TGTGCCAGCAGGGAGCCGTTAGCGGGGGGAAAGGGCGAGCAGTACTTC. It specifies CASREPLAGGKGEQYF.

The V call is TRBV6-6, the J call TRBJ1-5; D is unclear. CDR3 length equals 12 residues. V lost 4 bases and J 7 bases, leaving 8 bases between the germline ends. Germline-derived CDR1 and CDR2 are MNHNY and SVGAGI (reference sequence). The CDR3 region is CASSSAGQPQHF. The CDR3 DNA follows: TGTGCCAGCAGTTCCGCTGGGCAGCCCCAGCATTTT.

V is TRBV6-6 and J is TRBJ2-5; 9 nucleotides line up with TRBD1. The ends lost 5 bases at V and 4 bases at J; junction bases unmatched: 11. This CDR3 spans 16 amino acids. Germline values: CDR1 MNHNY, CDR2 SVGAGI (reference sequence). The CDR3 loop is CASSGTGSGEGETQYF. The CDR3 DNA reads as TGTGCCAGCAGTGGGACAGGGTCAGGGGAAGGAGAGACCCAGTACTTC.

CDR3 amino acids: CASSLEPATNYGYTF. As DNA, the CDR3 is TGCGCCAGCAGCTTGGAGCCGGCGACTAACTATGGCTACACCTTC. The chain is built from TRBV5-1 and TRBJ1-2; D gene ambiguous. The CDR3 is 15 amino acids. CDR1 is SGHRS and CDR2 is YFSETQ in the germline V gene. V lost 0 bases, J lost 0 bases, and 9 bases lay in between.

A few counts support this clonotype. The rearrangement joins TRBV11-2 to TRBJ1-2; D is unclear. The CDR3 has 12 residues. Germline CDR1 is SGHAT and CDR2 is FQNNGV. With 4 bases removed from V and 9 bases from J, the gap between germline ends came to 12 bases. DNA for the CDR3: TGTGCCAGCAGCTCTAACGGAGATAGCTACACCTTC. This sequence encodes CASSSNGDSYTF.

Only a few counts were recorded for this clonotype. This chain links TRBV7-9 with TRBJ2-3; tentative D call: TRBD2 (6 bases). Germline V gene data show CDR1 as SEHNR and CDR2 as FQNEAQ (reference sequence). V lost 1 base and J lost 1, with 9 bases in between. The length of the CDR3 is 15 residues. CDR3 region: CASSLDGGGTDTQYF. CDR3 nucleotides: TGTGCCAGCAGCTTAGATGGCGGGGGCACAGATACGCAGTATTTT.

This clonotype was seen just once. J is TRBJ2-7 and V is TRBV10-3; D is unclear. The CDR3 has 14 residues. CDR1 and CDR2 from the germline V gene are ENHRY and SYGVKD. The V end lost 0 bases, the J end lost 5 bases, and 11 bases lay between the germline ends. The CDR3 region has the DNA TGTGCCATCAGTGAGTCGGGTAGCAGAAACGAGCAGTACTTC. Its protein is CAISESGSRNEQYF.

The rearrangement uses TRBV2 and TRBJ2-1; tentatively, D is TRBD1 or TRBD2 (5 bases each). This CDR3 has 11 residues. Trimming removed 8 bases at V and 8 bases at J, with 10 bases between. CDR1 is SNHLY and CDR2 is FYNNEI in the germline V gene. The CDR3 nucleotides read TGTGCCAGCCGGGGCAGGTATGAGCAGTTCTTC. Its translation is CASRGRYEQFF.

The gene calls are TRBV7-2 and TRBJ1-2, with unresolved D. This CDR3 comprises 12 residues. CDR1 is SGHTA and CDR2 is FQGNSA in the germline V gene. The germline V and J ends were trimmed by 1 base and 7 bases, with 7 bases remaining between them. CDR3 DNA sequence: TGTGCCAGCAGCTTAGGAGGGCTTGGCTACACCTTC. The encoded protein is CASSLGGLGYTF.

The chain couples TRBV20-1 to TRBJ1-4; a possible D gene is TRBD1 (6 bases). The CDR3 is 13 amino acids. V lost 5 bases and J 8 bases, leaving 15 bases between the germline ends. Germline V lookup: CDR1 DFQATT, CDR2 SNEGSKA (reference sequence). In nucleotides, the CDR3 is TGCAGTGCTCCCATGGGGGCGGAGGAAAAACTGTTTTTT. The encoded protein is CSAPMGAEEKLFF.

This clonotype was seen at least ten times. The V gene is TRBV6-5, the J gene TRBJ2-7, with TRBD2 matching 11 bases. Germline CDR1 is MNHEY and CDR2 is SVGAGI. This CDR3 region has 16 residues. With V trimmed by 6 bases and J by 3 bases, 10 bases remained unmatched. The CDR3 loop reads CASSQTGLAGFYEQYF. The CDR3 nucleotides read TGTGCCAGCAGCCAAACAGGACTAGCGGGTTTCTACGAGCAGTACTTC.

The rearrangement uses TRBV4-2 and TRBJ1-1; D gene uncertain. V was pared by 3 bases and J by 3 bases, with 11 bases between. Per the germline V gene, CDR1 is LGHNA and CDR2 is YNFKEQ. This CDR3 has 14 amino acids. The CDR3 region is CASSQEGSDTEAFF. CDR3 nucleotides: TGTGCCAGCAGCCAGGAGGGTTCGGACACTGAAGCTTTCTTT.

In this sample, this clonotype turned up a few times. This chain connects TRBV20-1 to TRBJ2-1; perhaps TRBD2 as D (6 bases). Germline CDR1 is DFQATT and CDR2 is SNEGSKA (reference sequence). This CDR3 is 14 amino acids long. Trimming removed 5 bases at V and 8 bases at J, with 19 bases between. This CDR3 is CSASLARATYEQFF. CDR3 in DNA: TGCAGTGCTTCCCTAGCGCGGGCTACATATGAGCAGTTCTTC.